The source of this TCR beta chain is a study of PD-1 blockade in classical Hodgkin lymphoma. Study-level background: Each patient was given nivolumab 3 mg/kg through a vein every 2 weeks.

TCRdb's table, derived via immunoSEQ multiplex PCR, lists solely in-frame clones and lacks some. Among roughly 32,000 clones listed, 90% to 95% were seen once. Time point in this sample: cycle 4 day 1 (C4D1), after around six weeks of nivolumab. Every patient relapsed after autologous stem cell transplantation, and brentuximab vedotin exposure varied. The CD4+ T cells used were purified from thawed PBMCs through magnetic negative selection. CDR1 is MNHNS and CDR2 is SASEGT in the germline V gene. This CDR3 spans 13 amino acids. Trimming took off 6 bases at V and 7 bases at J, with 13 bases between the two ends.

This sequence originates from a human donor with classical Hodgkin lymphoma. The sample here was CD4+ T cells from blood, taken before the fourth cycle of nivolumab. The chain uses TRBV6-1 and TRBJ1-5, with D unresolved. The CDR3 DNA sequence: TGTGCCAGCAGCGTAATAGGGAGGCAGCCCCAGCATTTT. Amino acid sequence: CASSVIGRQPQHF.